This TCR beta chain was identified in a study of low-dose radiotherapy and immunotherapy resistance in tumors. CDR3 length equals 16 residues. TRAV- and TRBV-specific primers were used for first-strand cDNA, which covered alpha and beta chains. TCRs were put through 20 to 25 PCR cycles of amplification with Phusion. A constant-region primer and the V-primer adapter served as the primer pair. From the reads, TCRdb called clonotypes with MiXCR, one entry per CDR3 protein. The sample contains tens of thousands of distinct CDR3 sequences, 9.4% of which appear only once. This clonotype was observed once. Time point reported: before trial treatment.

The chain combines TRBV26 with TRBJ1-5; TRBD1, the table's D call, lacks a check against the DNA. TRBV26 is a documented pseudogene. The sequencing here drew on PBMCs, taken before treatment. The receptor comes from a male donor with prostate cancer. The CDR3 DNA is TGTGCCAGCTGTCCTGGACAGGGAAGGGTCAATCAGCCCCAGCATTTT. Translated, it gives CASCPGQGRVNQPQHF.